The 10 T cell receptor beta chains presented below share a single source sample, sequenced in a study of blood T cell repertoires in COVID-19. Some clones are missing from TCRdb's copy, which holds only in-frame ones; the method was immunoSEQ multiplex PCR. The sample yields more than 85,000 clones, around 85% seen once. The sample comprised PBMCs or T cells enriched from blood (not recorded which). These receptors were collected from a woman in her 50s who had recovered from COVID-19.

This chain connects TRBV6-6 to TRBJ2-1; D is ambiguous. The CDR3 has 11 residues. Germline V gene data show CDR1 as MNHNY and CDR2 as SVGAGI (reference sequence). Trimming shortened V by 0 bases and J by 10 bases, and 4 bases separated the two germline ends. The CDR3 reads CASSYSREQFF. The CDR3 DNA reads as TGTGCCAGCAGTTACTCGCGGGAGCAGTTCTTC.

The V gene is TRBV11-2, the J gene TRBJ2-2; no clear D gene. The CDR3 spans 15 residues. CDR1 is SGHAT and CDR2 is FQNNGV in the germline V gene. V lost 5 bases, J lost 2 bases, and 12 bases lay in between. The CDR3 sequence is CASSRGDGNTGELFF. For the CDR3, the DNA is TGTGCCAGCAGCCGTGGAGACGGAAACACCGGGGAGCTGTTTTTT. Supplemented by reference TRBV11-2 and TRBJ2-2, the full variable domain reads EAGVAQSPRYKIIEKRQSVAFWCNPISGHATLYWYQQILGQGPKLLIQFQNNGVVDDSQLPKDRFSAERLKGVDSTLKIQPAKLEDSAVYLCASSRGDGNTGELFFGEGSRLTVL.

The chain has TRBV9 and TRBJ1-5, with 8 positions matching TRBD1. This CDR3 has 15 amino acids. With 4 bases clipped from V and 3 bases from J, the junction kept 6 bases outside the gene matches. Germline-derived CDR1 and CDR2 are SGDLS and YYNGEE. The CDR3 coding sequence is TGTGCCAGCAGCCCGAGGCAGGGGGCCAATCAGCCCCAGCATTTT. This sequence encodes CASSPRQGANQPQHF. Full variable domain (missing parts from reference TRBV9 and TRBJ1-5): DSGVTQTPKHLITATGQRVTLRCSPRSGDLSVYWYQQSLDQGLQFLIQYYNGEERAKGNILERFSAQQFPDLHSELNLSSLELGDSALYFCASSPRQGANQPQHFGDGTRLSIL.

V gene TRBV7-3 combines with J gene TRBJ2-1; TRBD2 aligns across 11 bases. Germline CDR1 reads SGHTA; CDR2 reads FQGTGA. This CDR3 is 15 amino acids long. V trimming: 2 bases; J trimming: 6 bases; junction bases outside the gene matches: 3. The CDR3 sequence: CASSLALAGANEQFF. For the CDR3, the DNA is TGTGCCAGCAGCTTAGCACTAGCGGGAGCCAATGAGCAGTTCTTC.

This clone was recorded once. This chain joins TRBV3-1 (or the pseudogene TRBV3-2) and TRBJ1-6; TRBD1 matches at 7 bases. This CDR3 is 16 amino acids long. The J segment lost 6 bases and the V segment lost 2 bases, leaving 7 bases of the junction unmatched. The germline V gene has CDR1 LGHDT and CDR2 YNNKEL (reference sequence). CDR3 DNA sequence: TGTGCCAGCAGCCAATTCATATCAGGGGGTAATTCACCCCTCCACTTT. It yields the protein CASSQFISGGNSPLHF.

The J gene is TRBJ2-2, the V gene TRBV19; D may be TRBD2 (8 bases). The germline V gene has CDR1 LNHDA and CDR2 SQIVND (reference sequence). V was pared by 7 bases and J by 4 bases, with 19 bases between. This CDR3 is built from 16 residues. CDR3 in amino acids: CASNSGRGHSTGELFF. CDR3 coding DNA: TGTGCCAGTAACTCCGGGAGGGGGCATTCCACCGGGGAGCTGTTTTTT.

This sequence joins TRBV9 and TRBJ2-7; TRBD2 aligns across 15 bases. This CDR3 is built from 15 residues. Trimming took 2 bases from V and 5 from J; bases not matched to a gene: 2. Per germline, CDR1 SGDLS and CDR2 YYNGEE. For the CDR3, the DNA is TGTGCCAGCAGCGTCGGACTAGCGGGGGGGAACGAGCAGTACTTC. It yields the protein CASSVGLAGGNEQYF.

The chain is built from TRBV6-5 and TRBJ1-1; possibly TRBD1 for D (5 bases). Germline CDR1 MNHEY, CDR2 SVGAGI. The V end was cut by 2 bases, the J end by 2 bases, with 9 bases between. The CDR3 length is 14 residues. DNA for the CDR3: TGTGCCAGCAGTTACCAAGGGGCCAACACTGAAGCTTTCTTT. It encodes CASSYQGANTEAFF.

The genes are TRBV2 and TRBJ2-3, with unresolved D. The ends were cut back, 6 bases at V and 0 bases at J, with 7 bases in the middle. The germline V gene has CDR1 SNHLY and CDR2 FYNNEI. CDR3 length equals 13 residues. The CDR3 nucleotides read TGTGCCAGCAGCCGACTCAGCACAGATACGCAGTATTTT. This encodes CASSRLSTDTQYF.

The chain joins TRBV9 to TRBJ1-1, with 8 bases matching TRBD1. V trimming: 4 bases; J trimming: 1 base; junction bases outside the gene matches: 9. The CDR3 consists of 16 residues. Germline loops: CDR1 SGDLS, CDR2 YYNGEE. Written as DNA, the CDR3 is TGTGCCAGCAGCCCCCGGGGCAGGGGGCGGAACACTGAAGCTTTCTTT. Encoded protein: CASSPRGRGRNTEAFF.